Listed below are T cell receptor beta chains from one sample, sequenced in a study of blood T cell repertoires in COVID-19. Measured with immunoSEQ multiplex PCR; TCRdb has only the in-frame clones, and not every one. In the table there are some 220,000 clones, 65% to 90% of which are singletons. Source material: peripheral blood. These receptors originate from a woman in her 70s with COVID-19, enrolled during active disease. Each CDR3 is given with its conserved first and last residue. The order of the fields is CDR3 DNA, CDR3 protein, V gene, clone size, D gene, CDR3 length, J gene. A D gene is named only where the DNA matches it firmly. Clone size is shown for a subset of rows, as once, few, many or a class of expanded clone.

CDR3nt: TGTGCCAGTAGTATACTAGTAGTATCCTACAATGAGCAGTTCTTC; CDR3aa: CASSILVVSYNEQFF; v_gene: TRBV19; abundance: few; d_gene: NA; len: 15; j_gene: TRBJ2-1
CDR3nt: TGTGCCAGTGCACGGACTATGAACACTGAAGCTTTCTTT; CDR3aa: CASARTMNTEAFF; v_gene: TRBV6-6; abundance: NA; d_gene: NA; len: 13; j_gene: TRBJ1-1
CDR3nt: TGCAGCGTTGAAGGACAGGGGACTCGTTATGGCTACACCTTC; CDR3aa: CSVEGQGTRYGYTF; v_gene: TRBV29-1; abundance: few; d_gene: TRBD1; len: 14; j_gene: TRBJ1-2
CDR3nt: TGTGCCAGCAGCCCAGGGGCCAACTATGGCTACACCTTC; CDR3aa: CASSPGANYGYTF; v_gene: TRBV7-2; abundance: once; d_gene: NA; len: 13; j_gene: TRBJ1-2
CDR3nt: TGTGCCAGCAGCTTAACGGCAGAGGCTAACTATGGCTACACCTTC; CDR3aa: CASSLTAEANYGYTF; v_gene: TRBV7-2; abundance: NA; d_gene: NA; len: 15; j_gene: TRBJ1-2
CDR3nt: TGTGCCAGCAGCTTAGTGGTCCCAGTCTCTGGAAACACCATATATTTT; CDR3aa: CASSLVVPVSGNTIYF; v_gene: TRBV7-8; abundance: NA; d_gene: NA; len: 16; j_gene: TRBJ1-3
CDR3nt: TGTGCCAGCAGCCAGAGGACAGGGGAGTCACCCCTCCACTTT; CDR3aa: CASSQRTGESPLHF; v_gene: TRBV3-1/TRBV3-2; abundance: NA; d_gene: TRBD1; len: 14; j_gene: TRBJ1-6
CDR3nt: TGCGCCAGCAGCTTGGAGGGGGCTAATAATTCACCCCTCCACTTT; CDR3aa: CASSLEGANNSPLHF; v_gene: TRBV5-1; abundance: NA; d_gene: TRBD1; len: 15; j_gene: TRBJ1-6
CDR3nt: TGTGCCAGCAGCTTAGGCGGACAGGAAGTTTACGAGCAGTACTTC; CDR3aa: CASSLGGQEVYEQYF; v_gene: TRBV7-2; abundance: NA; d_gene: TRBD1; len: 15; j_gene: TRBJ2-7
CDR3nt: TGTGCCAGCAGACCCGGACTAGCGGGGGGACTGTACCAAGAGACCCAGTACTTC; CDR3aa: CASRPGLAGGLYQETQYF; v_gene: TRBV2; abundance: NA; d_gene: TRBD2; len: 18; j_gene: TRBJ2-5
CDR3nt: TGTGCCAGCTCACTTCGGGAGAACACCGGGGAGCTGTTTTTT; CDR3aa: CASSLRENTGELFF; v_gene: TRBV18; abundance: NA; d_gene: NA; len: 14; j_gene: TRBJ2-2
CDR3nt: TGTGCCAGCAGCTTGGAGGGGGCGGGCTACGAGCAGTACTTC; CDR3aa: CASSLEGAGYEQYF; v_gene: TRBV5-4; abundance: NA; d_gene: TRBD1; len: 14; j_gene: TRBJ2-7
CDR3nt: TGTGCCAGCAGTTACGATCTGGCCAGAGGTGGCTACACCTTC; CDR3aa: CASSYDLARGGYTF; v_gene: TRBV6-5; abundance: few; d_gene: NA; len: 14; j_gene: TRBJ1-2
CDR3nt: TGTGCCAGTAGTATCCCACAGGGCACTGAAGCTTTCTTT; CDR3aa: CASSIPQGTEAFF; v_gene: TRBV19; abundance: NA; d_gene: NA; len: 13; j_gene: TRBJ1-1
CDR3nt: TGTGCCAGCAGTACGGTAGGGACAGGGGGAGGCGAGCAGTACTTC; CDR3aa: CASSTVGTGGGEQYF; v_gene: TRBV27; abundance: NA; d_gene: TRBD1; len: 15; j_gene: TRBJ2-7
CDR3nt: TGTGCCAGCCACCCCCCGGGACAGGAGTTTATTGGCTACACCTTC; CDR3aa: CASHPPGQEFIGYTF; v_gene: TRBV5-6; abundance: NA; d_gene: TRBD1; len: 15; j_gene: TRBJ1-2
CDR3nt: TGTGCCAGCAGTCTAGTGACTAGCGTGAGCACAGATACGCAGTATTTT; CDR3aa: CASSLVTSVSTDTQYF; v_gene: TRBV7-3; abundance: few; d_gene: TRBD2; len: 16; j_gene: TRBJ2-3
CDR3nt: TGTGCCAGCAGACTAGCGACTAGCGGGATAAGAGAGACCCAGTACTTC; CDR3aa: CASRLATSGIRETQYF; v_gene: TRBV28; abundance: NA; d_gene: TRBD2; len: 16; j_gene: TRBJ2-5
CDR3nt: TGTGCCAGTAGTATTCTATGGGGGAGCGGGGGAAACTATGGCTACACCTTC; CDR3aa: CASSILWGSGGNYGYTF; v_gene: TRBV19; abundance: NA; d_gene: NA; len: 17; j_gene: TRBJ1-2
CDR3nt: TGTGCCAGCAGTGACCGGACAGGCGTCCAGTACTTC; CDR3aa: CASSDRTGVQYF; v_gene: TRBV6-1; abundance: few; d_gene: TRBD1; len: 12; j_gene: TRBJ2-7
CDR3nt: TGTGCCAGCAGCCCGAGGGCGGAGACCTACGAGCAGTACTTC; CDR3aa: CASSPRAETYEQYF; v_gene: TRBV7-2; abundance: once; d_gene: NA; len: 14; j_gene: TRBJ2-7
CDR3nt: TGTGCCAGTAGGAATCAGGGTTGGGAAAAACTGTTTTTT; CDR3aa: CASRNQGWEKLFF; v_gene: TRBV19; abundance: NA; d_gene: NA; len: 13; j_gene: TRBJ1-4
CDR3nt: TGTGCCAGCTCCCCCCCTAGCGGGGCCTTCCAAGAGACCCAGTACTTC; CDR3aa: CASSPPSGAFQETQYF; v_gene: TRBV18; abundance: few; d_gene: TRBD2; len: 16; j_gene: TRBJ2-5
CDR3nt: TGTGCCAGCAGCTTACGGACAGTCCCAGATACGCAGTATTTT; CDR3aa: CASSLRTVPDTQYF; v_gene: TRBV5-4; abundance: once; d_gene: NA; len: 14; j_gene: TRBJ2-3
CDR3nt: TGTGCCAGCTCACCGGCTGGACAGGGAGGGAACACTGAAGCTTTCTTT; CDR3aa: CASSPAGQGGNTEAFF; v_gene: TRBV18; abundance: once; d_gene: TRBD1; len: 16; j_gene: TRBJ1-1
CDR3nt: TGTGCCAGCCACGGACAAGGAAACACCATATATTTT; CDR3aa: CASHGQGNTIYF; v_gene: TRBV11-2; abundance: NA; d_gene: NA; len: 12; j_gene: TRBJ1-3
CDR3nt: TGCGCCAGCAGCTTGGTGGGCGCAGATTCACCCCTCCACTTT; CDR3aa: CASSLVGADSPLHF; v_gene: TRBV5-1; abundance: NA; d_gene: NA; len: 14; j_gene: TRBJ1-6
CDR3nt: TGTGCCAGCAGCTCGGCAAGGGACAGGGGGTTCACTGAAGCTTTCTTT; CDR3aa: CASSSARDRGFTEAFF; v_gene: TRBV11-2; abundance: NA; d_gene: TRBD1; len: 16; j_gene: TRBJ1-1
CDR3nt: TGTGCCAGCTCACTTCGGACTAGCGGGATCACAGATACGCAGTATTTT; CDR3aa: CASSLRTSGITDTQYF; v_gene: TRBV18; abundance: NA; d_gene: TRBD2; len: 16; j_gene: TRBJ2-3
CDR3nt: TGTGCCAGTAGAAAACAGGGGTCGAGGGTCCATGGCTACACCTTC; CDR3aa: CASRKQGSRVHGYTF; v_gene: TRBV19; abundance: NA; d_gene: TRBD1; len: 15; j_gene: TRBJ1-2
CDR3nt: TGTGCCAGCGGAGGGTTGCCCTTC; CDR3aa: CASGGLPF; v_gene: TRBV21-1; abundance: NA; d_gene: NA; len: 8; j_gene: TRBJ1-2
CDR3nt: TGTGCCAGCGTGTGGGGGGACGGACGCGAGCAGTACTTC; CDR3aa: CASVWGDGREQYF; v_gene: TRBV7-9; abundance: once; d_gene: NA; len: 13; j_gene: TRBJ2-7
CDR3nt: TGTGCCAGCAGCTTATCAACAGGGACGTTTAAGACAGATACGCAGTATTTT; CDR3aa: CASSLSTGTFKTDTQYF; v_gene: TRBV7-8; abundance: many; d_gene: NA; len: 17; j_gene: TRBJ2-3
CDR3nt: TGTGCCAGCAGTTATAGTTTGCTGAGGGGAAACACCATATATTTT; CDR3aa: CASSYSLLRGNTIYF; v_gene: TRBV6-6; abundance: once; d_gene: NA; len: 15; j_gene: TRBJ1-3
CDR3nt: TGTGCCAGCAGACCCAGCGGGACCGGGGAGCTGTTTTTT; CDR3aa: CASRPSGTGELFF; v_gene: TRBV12-3/TRBV12-4; abundance: NA; d_gene: NA; len: 13; j_gene: TRBJ2-2
CDR3nt: TGTGCCAGCAGCACGATAACAGGTTCTGGCACTGAAGCTTTCTTT; CDR3aa: CASSTITGSGTEAFF; v_gene: TRBV13; abundance: NA; d_gene: NA; len: 15; j_gene: TRBJ1-1
CDR3nt: TGTGCCAGCAGCGGGACGGACAGCTCCTACGAGCAGTACTTC; CDR3aa: CASSGTDSSYEQYF; v_gene: TRBV5-4; abundance: NA; d_gene: NA; len: 14; j_gene: TRBJ2-7
CDR3nt: TGTGCCAGCACTAGCAGCGGGAGCGGGGCCAATGAGCAGTTCTTC; CDR3aa: CASTSSGSGANEQFF; v_gene: TRBV28; abundance: NA; d_gene: TRBD2; len: 15; j_gene: TRBJ2-1
CDR3nt: TGTGCCAGCAACCCCGAGGGGGGGCCCGCCAATGAGCAGTTCTTC; CDR3aa: CASNPEGGPANEQFF; v_gene: TRBV3-1/TRBV3-2; abundance: NA; d_gene: NA; len: 15; j_gene: TRBJ2-1
CDR3nt: TGTGCCAGCAGCGCGCGACAGGGCTCCTACAATGAGCAGTTCTTC; CDR3aa: CASSARQGSYNEQFF; v_gene: TRBV9; abundance: NA; d_gene: TRBD1; len: 15; j_gene: TRBJ2-1
CDR3nt: TGTGCCAGCTCCCGAGGAGAGACCTCAGGAGGGCCCCAGCATTTT; CDR3aa: CASSRGETSGGPQHF; v_gene: TRBV18; abundance: NA; d_gene: NA; len: 15; j_gene: TRBJ1-5
CDR3nt: TGTGCCAGCAGTGACCGGACTAGCGGGAGAGACGAGCAGTACTTC; CDR3aa: CASSDRTSGRDEQYF; v_gene: TRBV2; abundance: NA; d_gene: TRBD2; len: 15; j_gene: TRBJ2-7
CDR3nt: TGTGCCAGCAGTGTCCGACTAGCGGGGGAAAGAGAGACCCAGTACTTC; CDR3aa: CASSVRLAGERETQYF; v_gene: TRBV27; abundance: NA; d_gene: TRBD2; len: 16; j_gene: TRBJ2-5
CDR3nt: TGTGCCAGCAGTTTATCCCCGACAGGTCGCAATTCACCCCTCCACTTT; CDR3aa: CASSLSPTGRNSPLHF; v_gene: TRBV27; abundance: NA; d_gene: NA; len: 16; j_gene: TRBJ1-6
CDR3nt: TGTGCCAGCAGCCTTACAGGGCCTCCCCAAGAGACCCAGTACTTC; CDR3aa: CASSLTGPPQETQYF; v_gene: TRBV6-5; abundance: NA; d_gene: NA; len: 15; j_gene: TRBJ2-5
CDR3nt: TGTGCTAGCAGCTTAGCGCGGGGCATCAATGAGCAGTTCTTC; CDR3aa: CASSLARGINEQFF; v_gene: TRBV7-7; abundance: NA; d_gene: NA; len: 14; j_gene: TRBJ2-1
CDR3nt: TGTGCCAGCAGTGTCTTAGCGGGGGCCGCCAACAATGAGCAGTTCTTC; CDR3aa: CASSVLAGAANNEQFF; v_gene: TRBV6-1; abundance: NA; d_gene: TRBD2; len: 16; j_gene: TRBJ2-1
CDR3nt: TGTGCCAGCAACTATCCAGGGGAAAGAAGGACGGCTGAAGCTTTCTTT; CDR3aa: CASNYPGERRTAEAFF; v_gene: TRBV7-9; abundance: NA; d_gene: NA; len: 16; j_gene: TRBJ1-1
CDR3nt: TGTGCCAGCAGTTTTCAGGGGTTTAGCAATCAGCCCCAGCATTTT; CDR3aa: CASSFQGFSNQPQHF; v_gene: TRBV28; abundance: NA; d_gene: NA; len: 15; j_gene: TRBJ1-5
CDR3nt: TGTGCCAGCAGCTCCGGACAGAATTCACCCCTCCACTTT; CDR3aa: CASSSGQNSPLHF; v_gene: TRBV11-2; abundance: NA; d_gene: NA; len: 13; j_gene: TRBJ1-6
CDR3nt: TGTGCCAGTAGTCCCCGACGGGGGGGGACAGGGTCTGTTCAGCCCCAGCATTTT; CDR3aa: CASSPRRGGTGSVQPQHF; v_gene: TRBV19; abundance: once; d_gene: TRBD1; len: 18; j_gene: TRBJ1-5
CDR3nt: TGTGCCAGCAGCTTAGAGTCGGGGGACAATGAGCAGTTCTTC; CDR3aa: CASSLESGDNEQFF; v_gene: TRBV7-2; abundance: NA; d_gene: NA; len: 14; j_gene: TRBJ2-1
CDR3nt: TGTGCCAGCAGCTTTAACCCGGGAAGCGAGCAGTACTTC; CDR3aa: CASSFNPGSEQYF; v_gene: TRBV5-4; abundance: few; d_gene: NA; len: 13; j_gene: TRBJ2-7
CDR3nt: TGTGCCAGCAGCCAGGAACAGGCGTCTAACTATGGCTACACCTTC; CDR3aa: CASSQEQASNYGYTF; v_gene: TRBV4-2; abundance: NA; d_gene: NA; len: 15; j_gene: TRBJ1-2
CDR3nt: TGTGCCACCAGCAGAGGCCCGGGACTAGCGTATGAGCAGTTCTTC; CDR3aa: CATSRGPGLAYEQFF; v_gene: TRBV15; abundance: NA; d_gene: TRBD2; len: 15; j_gene: TRBJ2-1
CDR3nt: TGTGCCAGCAGCCACGGGGGAGATACGCAGTATTTT; CDR3aa: CASSHGGDTQYF; v_gene: TRBV7-9; abundance: NA; d_gene: NA; len: 12; j_gene: TRBJ2-3
CDR3nt: TGTGCCAGCAGCCCGGGGGTCCCATCGGGGCAGCCCCAGCATTTT; CDR3aa: CASSPGVPSGQPQHF; v_gene: TRBV5-5; abundance: NA; d_gene: NA; len: 15; j_gene: TRBJ1-5
CDR3nt: TGTGCCAGCAGCCCCAGGACAGGGAATGGCTACACCTTC; CDR3aa: CASSPRTGNGYTF; v_gene: TRBV7-9; abundance: NA; d_gene: TRBD1; len: 13; j_gene: TRBJ1-2